This entry lists 21 T cell receptor beta chains sequenced from one sample in a study of cytomegalovirus exposure and HLA in healthy donors. Vbeta (60) and Jbeta (13) primers were used in the PCR. The method was immunoSEQ multiplex PCR; TCRdb's version includes in-frame clones alone and lacks a portion of them. The sample lists 200,000 or so clones; roughly 80% were seen once. Sequenced input: PBMCs. These receptors all stem from a woman aged 45-65 years in good health and CMV-seropositive.

The gene calls are TRBV4-1 and TRBJ2-5, with D perhaps TRBD2 (6 bases). The CDR3 sequence is 15 residues long. V lost 1 base to trimming and J lost 5 bases, with 14 bases between them. Germline V gives CDR1 MGHRA, CDR2 YSYEKL. This CDR3 reads CASSQGTTAWETQYF. CDR3 sequence (DNA): TGCGCCAGCAGCCAAGGGACTACTGCATGGGAGACCCAGTACTTC.

J is TRBJ2-1 and V is TRBV28, with TRBD1 identical over 9 bases. The CDR3 loop spans 13 amino acids. Germline V gene sequence: CDR1 MDHEN, CDR2 SYDVKM. Trimming at V came to 6 bases and at J to 14 bases, leaving 11 bases not matched to a gene. This CDR3 is CASSPSSGDREFF. In DNA, the CDR3 is TGTGCCAGCAGCCCTTCCTCCGGGGACAGGGAGTTCTTC.

The rearrangement joins TRBV2 to TRBJ1-3; D gene unclear. Per the germline V gene, CDR1 is SNHLY and CDR2 is FYNNEI. V lost 6 bases, J lost 8 bases, and 11 bases lay in between. CDR3 length: 12 residues. The DNA for the CDR3 is TGTGCCAGCAGCTCCGCGGGCCACACCATATATTTT. Residues: CASSSAGHTIYF.

This chain uses TRBV5-4 with TRBJ1-1; D is unclear. The CDR3 runs to 15 residues. Germline CDR1 and CDR2: SGHNT and YYREEE (reference sequence). The germline V and J ends were trimmed by 0 bases and 0 bases, with 9 bases remaining between them. CDR3 nucleotide sequence: TGTGCCAGCAGCTTGGTGTCGAGTATGAACACTGAAGCTTTCTTT. The encoded protein is CASSLVSSMNTEAFF.

V gene TRBV9 combines with J gene TRBJ1-3; 8 nucleotides line up with TRBD1. The germline V gene has CDR1 SGDLS and CDR2 YYNGEE. CDR3 size: 15 residues. V was clipped by 0 bases and J by 2 bases; unmatched bases: 1. CDR3 loop: CASSVAQGAGNTIYF. The DNA for the CDR3 is TGTGCCAGCAGCGTAGCACAGGGGGCTGGAAACACCATATATTTT.

The chain combines TRBV9 with TRBJ2-3, with TRBD1 identical over 9 bases. The CDR3 length is 15 residues. V was clipped by 0 bases and J by 4 bases; unmatched bases: 3. Germline assignment: CDR1 SGDLS and CDR2 YYNGEE. CDR3 DNA sequence: TGTGCCAGCAGCGTAGTACAGGGGGCGGCAGATACGCAGTATTTT. This codes for CASSVVQGAADTQYF.

The chain is built from TRBV5-1 and TRBJ2-1; TRBD2 matches at 7 bases. CDR1 is SGHRS and CDR2 is YFSETQ in the germline V gene. This CDR3 has 14 residues. The J segment lost 9 bases and the V segment lost 5 bases, leaving 11 bases of the junction unmatched. CDR3 region: CASRPIAGEGEQFF. As DNA, the CDR3 is TGCGCCAGCAGACCCATTGCGGGAGAAGGTGAGCAGTTCTTC.

This chain joins TRBV6-5 and TRBJ1-1; TRBD1 matches at 8 bases. Germline V gene sequence: CDR1 MNHEY, CDR2 SVGAGI. The CDR3 runs to 15 residues. With V trimmed by 6 bases and J by 4 bases, 10 bases remained unmatched. The chain's CDR3 is CASRSGQVPGTEAFF. DNA of the CDR3: TGTGCCAGCAGATCGGGACAGGTACCCGGCACTGAAGCTTTCTTT.

The V gene is TRBV7-2, the J gene TRBJ1-5; no clear D gene. V was clipped by 0 bases and J by 4 bases, with 10 bases between them. Germline V gene sequence: CDR1 SGHTA, CDR2 FQGNSA. CDR3 length equals 15 residues. Here the CDR3 reads CASSLALRFNQPQHF. In DNA form, the CDR3 reads TGTGCCAGCAGCTTAGCGCTCAGGTTTAATCAGCCCCAGCATTTT. Looking up the rest from reference TRBV7-2 and TRBJ1-5 gives the full variable domain: GAGVSQSPSNKVTEKGKDVELRCDPISGHTALYWYRQSLGQGLEFLIYFQGNSAPDKSGLPSDRFSAERTGGSVSTLTIQRTQQEDSAVYLCASSLALRFNQPQHFGDGTRLSIL.

The chain employs TRBV4-3 and TRBJ2-3, with TRBD2 matching over 9 bases. The ends lost 3 bases at V and 0 bases at J; junction bases unmatched: 7. CDR3 size: 17 residues. Per the germline V gene, CDR1 is LGHNA and CDR2 is YSLEER. CDR3 sequence (DNA): TGCGCCAGCAGCCAGAGTCTAGCGGGAACTAGCACAGATACGCAGTATTTT. It encodes CASSQSLAGTSTDTQYF.

This clone was seen only a few times. The gene calls are TRBV18 and TRBJ2-7, with a tentative D call TRBD1 (6 bases). The CDR3 consists of 14 residues. V dropped 3 bases and J dropped 6 bases, with 15 bases sitting between them. Germline V gene sequence: CDR1 KGHSH, CDR2 LQKENI. The CDR3 bases are TGTGCCAGCTCACCTGCACAGGGTTTTGGCGAGCAGTACTTC. This translates into CASSPAQGFGEQYF.

DNA for the CDR3: TGTGCCAGCAGCCCTACTTACAGGGGTGCTAGCACAGATACGCAGTATTTT. This gives the protein CASSPTYRGASTDTQYF. V and J are TRBV11-3 and TRBJ2-3, with 7 positions matching TRBD1. With V trimmed by 5 bases and J by 0 bases, 11 bases remained unmatched. CDR1 and CDR2 (germline): SGHNT, YENEEA. The CDR3 runs 17 residues.

This chain joins TRBV6-1 and TRBJ2-3; 7 nucleotides align to TRBD1. The CDR3 consists of 14 residues. Losses at the gene ends were 5 bases for V and 14 bases for J; bases not matched to a gene: 16. CDR1 and CDR2 from the germline V gene are MNHNS and SASEGT. The DNA for the CDR3 is TGTGCCAGCAGTAGGGGGACAGCTAACCCCGGTTGGTATTTT. Amino acids: CASSRGTANPGWYF.

The CDR3 reads CASSLGSASGGEQFF. CDR3 nucleotide sequence: TGTGCCAGCAGTTTAGGGTCGGCTAGCGGGGGGGAGCAGTTCTTC. This chain connects TRBV28 to TRBJ2-1, with TRBD2 matching 11 bases. After removal of 2 bases from V and 10 bases from J, the junction contained 7 bases not matched to a gene. The CDR3 has 15 residues. Germline CDR1 and CDR2: MDHEN and SYDVKM.

This chain links TRBV29-1 with TRBJ2-5; 11 nucleotides align to TRBD1. V was pared by 4 bases and J by 5 bases, with 12 bases of the junction left unmatched. Germline V gene sequence: CDR1 SQVTM, CDR2 ANQGSEA. The CDR3 loop spans 16 amino acids. The CDR3: CSVGNSGTGGWETQYF. As DNA, the CDR3 is TGCAGCGTTGGGAACTCCGGGACAGGGGGATGGGAGACCCAGTACTTC.

The chain carries TRBV5-1 and TRBJ1-3; no clear D. The CDR3 contains 12 residues. Germline CDR1 reads SGHRS; CDR2 reads YFSETQ. V dropped 7 bases and J dropped 2 bases, with 7 bases sitting between them. The CDR3 sequence: CASSPPGNTIYF. CDR3 nucleotide sequence: TGCGCCAGCTCTCCCCCTGGAAACACCATATATTTT.

This chain's CDR3 is CASSPGGQTDTQYF. As DNA, the CDR3 is TGTGCCAGCAGCCCCGGGGGACAGACAGATACGCAGTATTTT. The chain is built from TRBV9 and TRBJ2-3; D is perhaps TRBD1 (7 bases). The CDR3 totals 14 residues. Germline V gene lookup returns CDR1 SGDLS and CDR2 YYNGEE. V lost 4 bases and J 3 bases, leaving 12 bases between the germline ends.

The genes are TRBV6-4 and TRBJ1-2; D may be TRBD1 (6 bases). CDR1 and CDR2 from the germline V gene are MRHNA and SNTAGT. The CDR3 runs to 13 residues. The V and J ends lost 3 bases and 7 bases respectively, with 12 bases between them. The chain's CDR3 is CASSEWQGLGYTF. CDR3 nucleotides: TGTGCCAGCAGTGAGTGGCAGGGGCTTGGCTACACCTTC.

The genes are TRBV5-1 and TRBJ1-6; 9 bases are a match to TRBD1. The germline V gene has CDR1 SGHRS and CDR2 YFSETQ. With V trimmed by 3 bases and J by 4 bases, 5 bases remained unmatched. CDR3 length: 16 residues. CDR3 in amino acids: CASSSSGQGYNSPLHF. CDR3 in DNA: TGCGCCAGCAGCTCATCGGGACAGGGTTATAATTCACCCCTCCACTTT.

The chain uses TRBV27 and TRBJ2-1, with D unresolved. The CDR3 contains 18 residues. V was pared by 3 bases and J by 0 bases, with 18 bases between. CDR1 is MNHEY, CDR2 SMNVEV, per germline (reference sequence). In nucleotides, the CDR3 is TGTGCCAGCAGTTTTGGTAGCAGCGTGTTCTTCTCCTACAATGAGCAGTTCTTC. Its translation: CASSFGSSVFFSYNEQFF.

A single count supports this clone. This chain connects TRBV27 to TRBJ1-1, with D maybe TRBD1 (5 bases). V was shortened by 2 bases and J by 5 bases, with 12 bases between the two germline ends. Germline loops: CDR1 MNHEY, CDR2 SMNVEV (reference sequence). The CDR3 runs 14 residues. The CDR3, as DNA: TGTGCCAGCAGTTTACGGGGGAAGGGGACTGAAGCTTTCTTT. It encodes CASSLRGKGTEAFF.